This is a list of T cell receptor beta chains from one sample in a study of cytomegalovirus exposure and HLA in healthy donors. Generated by immunoSEQ multiplex PCR, the TCRdb table keeps only in-frame clones and is missing some. The table shows some 110,000 clones, with approximately 60% occurring only once. The sequencing sample was made of PBMCs. Receptors were obtained from a woman in her 30s in good health and CMV-seronegative. Both conserved end residues are part of each CDR3. Fields, in order: D gene, V gene, J gene, clone size, CDR3 DNA, CDR3 protein. A D gene is named only where the DNA matches it firmly. Clone size is given for some rows only: seen once, a few or many times, or a class if the clone is expanded.

d_gene: TRBD1
v_gene: TRBV5-6
j_gene: TRBJ2-7
abundance: few
CDR3nt: TGTGCCAGCAGCTTAAGATTTGGACAGGGGGCTTCCTACGAGCAGTACTTC
CDR3aa: CASSLRFGQGASYEQYF

d_gene: TRBD1
v_gene: TRBV18
j_gene: TRBJ2-1
abundance: -
CDR3nt: TGTGCCAGCTCATCCAGGGGACAGGGTACCTACAATGAGCAGTTCTTC
CDR3aa: CASSSRGQGTYNEQFF

d_gene: TRBD1
v_gene: TRBV15
j_gene: TRBJ1-5
abundance: -
CDR3nt: TGTGCCACCAGCAGAGACCGGGACAGAGATCAGCCCCAGCATTTT
CDR3aa: CATSRDRDRDQPQHF

d_gene: TRBD1
v_gene: TRBV11-2
j_gene: TRBJ1-1
abundance: few
CDR3nt: TGTGCCAGCAGCTTAGTCGGACAGGTTGAAGCTTTCTTT
CDR3aa: CASSLVGQVEAFF

d_gene: -
v_gene: TRBV21-1
j_gene: TRBJ2-5
abundance: once
CDR3nt: TGTGCCAGCAACTCAACAGAGGGACTAGCGGGAGTTACCCAGTACTTC
CDR3aa: CASNSTEGLAGVTQYF

d_gene: -
v_gene: TRBV7-9
j_gene: TRBJ1-1
abundance: once
CDR3nt: TGTTCCAGCAGCACCCAGGGAGGGGCGGAAGCTTTCTTT
CDR3aa: CSSSTQGGAEAFF

d_gene: TRBD2
v_gene: TRBV6-1
j_gene: TRBJ2-1
abundance: few
CDR3nt: TGTGCCAGCAGAGCGGGACTAGATTTTTCCCAGCAGTTCTTC
CDR3aa: CASRAGLDFSQQFF

d_gene: -
v_gene: TRBV2
j_gene: TRBJ2-1
abundance: -
CDR3nt: TGTGCCAGCAGTGAAGTGACAGCTGACAATGAGCAGTTCTTC
CDR3aa: CASSEVTADNEQFF

d_gene: -
v_gene: TRBV5-4
j_gene: TRBJ2-1
abundance: -
CDR3nt: TGTGCCAGCAGCTTGGATGGCGGGACGTACAATGAGCAGTTCTTC
CDR3aa: CASSLDGGTYNEQFF

d_gene: -
v_gene: TRBV28
j_gene: TRBJ1-5
abundance: few
CDR3nt: TGTGCCAGCACCTTCAGGAGGGGCTACCAGCCCCAGCATTTT
CDR3aa: CASTFRRGYQPQHF

d_gene: -
v_gene: TRBV5-4
j_gene: TRBJ1-4
abundance: few
CDR3nt: TGTGCCAGCAGCTTGTACGGGGGGGAAAAACTGTTTTTT
CDR3aa: CASSLYGGEKLFF

d_gene: -
v_gene: TRBV19
j_gene: TRBJ2-1
abundance: few
CDR3nt: TGTGCCAGTAGTATAGATCTTGGTAGCGGAAATGAGCAGTTCTTC
CDR3aa: CASSIDLGSGNEQFF

d_gene: TRBD1
v_gene: TRBV28
j_gene: TRBJ1-2
abundance: -
CDR3nt: TGTGCCAGCAGTTTAACGGGACAGGGGGCAAATGGCTACACCTTC
CDR3aa: CASSLTGQGANGYTF

d_gene: TRBD1
v_gene: TRBV27
j_gene: TRBJ1-1
abundance: once
CDR3nt: TGTGCCAGCAGTTTATCGGGCAGGGGGCTGGGTGAAGCTTTCTTT
CDR3aa: CASSLSGRGLGEAFF

d_gene: -
v_gene: TRBV6-5
j_gene: TRBJ1-4
abundance: -
CDR3nt: TGTGCCAGCAAAGACAGTCATAATGAAAAACTGTTTTTT
CDR3aa: CASKDSHNEKLFF

d_gene: TRBD1
v_gene: TRBV7-8
j_gene: TRBJ1-2
abundance: -
CDR3nt: TGTGCCAGCAGCCCGGGACAGGGCAACTATGGCTACACCTTC
CDR3aa: CASSPGQGNYGYTF

d_gene: TRBD1
v_gene: TRBV5-1
j_gene: TRBJ1-2
abundance: few
CDR3nt: TGCGCCAGCAGCTTAGGATACAGGGGAACTAACTATGGCTACACCTTC
CDR3aa: CASSLGYRGTNYGYTF

d_gene: -
v_gene: TRBV27
j_gene: TRBJ1-1
abundance: -
CDR3nt: TGTGCCAGCAGCCACTCACAGGGTTTGGAAGCTTTCTTT
CDR3aa: CASSHSQGLEAFF

d_gene: -
v_gene: TRBV6-1
j_gene: TRBJ1-2
abundance: -
CDR3nt: TGTGCCAGCAGCCAAATGGTGGAGAGAAACTATGGCTACACCTTC
CDR3aa: CASSQMVERNYGYTF

d_gene: -
v_gene: TRBV27
j_gene: TRBJ2-7
abundance: -
CDR3nt: TGTGCCAGCAGTTTATCTCCGGGGACGGGGGTTTACGAGCAGTACTTC
CDR3aa: CASSLSPGTGVYEQYF

d_gene: TRBD1
v_gene: TRBV5-1
j_gene: TRBJ2-7
abundance: -
CDR3nt: TGCGCCAGCAGCGACCGGGACAGCCTTTCGGAGCAGTACTTC
CDR3aa: CASSDRDSLSEQYF

d_gene: TRBD1
v_gene: TRBV7-3
j_gene: TRBJ2-1
abundance: -
CDR3nt: TGTGCCAGCAGCTTCCCGGGACAGTCCTACAATGAGCAGTTCTTC
CDR3aa: CASSFPGQSYNEQFF

d_gene: TRBD2
v_gene: TRBV2
j_gene: TRBJ2-1
abundance: -
CDR3nt: TGTGCCAGCAGTGATGAGCGGGGCTACAATGAGCAGTTCTTC
CDR3aa: CASSDERGYNEQFF

d_gene: -
v_gene: TRBV5-1
j_gene: TRBJ2-3
abundance: few
CDR3nt: TGCGCCAGCAGCTTGGACCTGAGGACTGCCACAGATACGCAGTATTTT
CDR3aa: CASSLDLRTATDTQYF

d_gene: -
v_gene: TRBV9
j_gene: TRBJ1-1
abundance: -
CDR3nt: TGTGCCAGCAGCGTCCGCCGGGACATCCACATGAACACTGAAGCTTTCTTT
CDR3aa: CASSVRRDIHMNTEAFF

d_gene: -
v_gene: TRBV4-1
j_gene: TRBJ2-7
abundance: -
CDR3nt: TGCGCCAGCAGCCAAAGCCCGAGCTCCTACGAGCAGTACTTC
CDR3aa: CASSQSPSSYEQYF